The clone carrying this T cell receptor (beta chain) appeared many times. Its cognate antigen is unknown. The CDR3 contains 15 residues. V lost 0 bases and J 4 bases, leaving 10 bases between the germline ends. Per the germline V gene, CDR1 is LNHNV and CDR2 is YYDKDF (reference sequence). TCRdb redid the calling of the RT-PCR reads with MiXCR, one entry per CDR3 protein. The sample contains around 760,000 distinct CDR3 sequences, 14% of which appear only once. The data derive from a study of response to subunit inactivated influenza vaccine. Findings and limits, study-wide: Each seasonal flu vaccination may recruit only limited new T cells, authors suggested.

Sequencing used PBMCs from blood, obtained less than 15 days before vaccination. The sequence derives from a man aged 50 or older who received an inactivated influenza vaccine. V usage is TRBV15 and J usage is TRBJ1-5; D is perhaps TRBD1 (5 bases). CDR3 amino acids: CATSRERDRNQPQHF. CDR3 DNA sequence: TGTGCCACCAGCAGAGAAAGAGACAGAAATCAGCCCCAGCATTTT.